The 26 T cell receptor beta chains presented below share a single source sample, sequenced in a study of blood T cell repertoires in COVID-19. Sequenced by immunoSEQ multiplex PCR; TCRdb stores in-frame clones only, minus some. The sample includes approximately 140,000 clones, about 90% of them seen just once. What was sequenced was peripheral blood. These receptors all stem from a woman aged 55-75 years with acute or convalescent COVID-19.

The J gene is TRBJ2-2, the V gene TRBV5-1, with TRBD2 matching 7 bases. Germline V gene sequence: CDR1 SGHRS, CDR2 YFSETQ. This CDR3 is built from 15 residues. V gave up 5 bases and J gave up 4 bases; unmatched junction bases: 8. This CDR3 reads CASSHSGPSTGELFF. The CDR3 DNA reads TGCGCCAGCAGTCATAGCGGGCCAAGCACCGGGGAGCTGTTTTTT.

The chain has TRBV15 and TRBJ1-1; no clear D. Trimming pared 1 base from V and 3 bases from J, leaving 9 bases between. CDR1 is LNHNV and CDR2 is YYDKDF in the germline V gene (reference sequence). The CDR3 sequence is 14 residues long. The CDR3 nucleotides are TGTGCCACCAGCAGAGGGGAGAGCTACACTGAAGCTTTCTTT. This encodes CATSRGESYTEAFF.

The chain couples TRBV7-9 to TRBJ1-2, with D uncertain. The length of the CDR3 is 14 residues. CDR1 and CDR2 from the germline V gene are SEHNR and FQNEAQ (reference sequence). V dropped 5 bases and J dropped 3 bases, with 13 bases sitting between them. CDR3 region: CASSRRQVDYGYTF. CDR3 coding DNA: TGTGCCAGCAGCAGACGACAAGTAGACTATGGCTACACCTTC.

The genes are TRBV4-2 and TRBJ2-1; tentative D call: TRBD2 (5 bases). The CDR3 spans 16 residues. Deletions cut 0 bases from V and 0 bases from J, with 9 bases between. From germline, CDR1 is LGHNA and CDR2 YNFKEQ. CDR3 sequence: CASSQDTGSSYNEQFF. The CDR3 region has the DNA TGTGCCAGCAGCCAAGATACGGGGAGCTCCTACAATGAGCAGTTCTTC.

The V and J genes are TRBV7-6 and TRBJ2-1; the D gene is possibly TRBD2 (5 bases). CDR3 length: 15 residues. Germline-derived CDR1 and CDR2 are SGHVS and FNYEAQ. The ends were cut back, 5 bases at V and 1 base at J, with 12 bases in the middle. As DNA, the CDR3 is TGTGCCAGCAGCCCAATAGGCGGGTCCTACAATGAGCAGTTCTTC. Encoded protein: CASSPIGGSYNEQFF.

The J gene is TRBJ1-3, the V gene TRBV10-3; weak D call: TRBD1 (6 bases). The CDR3 contains 16 residues. Germline values: CDR1 ENHRY, CDR2 SYGVKD. The V and J ends lost 10 bases and 2 bases respectively, with 21 bases between them. CDR3 nucleotides: TGTGCCACGAAAGAATGGAATACAGGGACTGGAAACACCATATATTTT. Protein: CATKEWNTGTGNTIYF.

This chain connects TRBV5-6 to TRBJ2-7, with D possibly TRBD2 on 5 matching bases. Trimming stripped 2 bases from V and 0 bases from J, with 6 bases between. The CDR3 loop spans 13 amino acids. The germline V gene has CDR1 SGHDT and CDR2 YYEEEE. In DNA form, the CDR3 reads TGTGCCAGCAGCTTCGGGGTCTCCTACGAGCAGTACTTC. It codes for CASSFGVSYEQYF.

V gene TRBV5-6 combines with J gene TRBJ1-1; a weak D match, TRBD1 (5 bases). Trimming cost V 1 base and J 4 bases, with 11 bases left between them. The germline V gene encodes CDR1 SGHDT and CDR2 YYEEEE. The CDR3 extends over 14 amino acids. For the CDR3, the DNA is TGTGCCAGCAGCTTGCCGCCAGGGCGCACTGAAGCTTTCTTT. Its protein is CASSLPPGRTEAFF.

This clone was detected only once. CDR3 sequence reads: CASSQAAQGAPTEAFF. DNA of the CDR3: TGTGCCAGCAGCCAAGCCGCACAGGGGGCGCCCACTGAAGCTTTCTTT. This chain links TRBV16 with TRBJ1-1; TRBD1 matches at 9 bases. CDR3 length: 16 residues. The V segment lost 2 bases and the J segment 4 bases; nucleotides outside the gene matches: 8. Germline V gene data show CDR1 as KGHSY and CDR2 as FQNENV.

The rearrangement joins TRBV18 to TRBJ1-4; D is perhaps TRBD1 (6 bases). The V and J ends lost 6 bases and 8 bases respectively, with 13 bases between them. Germline V gene sequence: CDR1 KGHSH, CDR2 LQKENI. The CDR3 spans 13 residues. The CDR3 bases are TGTGCCAGCTCGCCCGAGACAGGAGAAAAACTGTTTTTT. Amino acids: CASSPETGEKLFF.

The rearrangement links TRBV5-4 to TRBJ1-5; TRBD1 might be the D (5 bases). Germline lookup yields CDR1 SGHNT and CDR2 YYREEE (reference sequence). The CDR3 consists of 15 residues. V was trimmed by 0 bases and J by 7 bases, leaving 14 bases between them. In DNA form, the CDR3 reads TGTGCCAGCAGCTTGGGTGGAGGGGACTACCAGCCCCAGCATTTT. Amino acid sequence: CASSLGGGDYQPQHF.

V is TRBV11-2 and J is TRBJ1-4; TRBD1 might be the D (6 bases). The ends were cut back, 3 bases at V and 8 bases at J, with 13 bases in the middle. The germline gives CDR1 SGHAT, CDR2 FQNNGV. The CDR3 is 14 amino acids. The CDR3 loop reads CASSLGGLGEKLFF. CDR3 nucleotide sequence: TGTGCCAGCAGCTTGGGGGGGCTCGGGGAAAAACTGTTTTTT.

This clone was counted only a few times. V usage is TRBV7-9 and J usage is TRBJ1-6; the D is unclear. Trimming cost V 5 bases and J 8 bases, with 16 bases left between them. The length of the CDR3 is 15 residues. Per the germline V gene, CDR1 is SEHNR and CDR2 is FQNEAQ (reference sequence). DNA for the CDR3: TGTGCCAGCAGCCCGACGGGTGGGAGTTATTCACCCCTCCACTTT. It codes for CASSPTGGSYSPLHF.

This clone turned up a few times. V usage is TRBV15 and J usage is TRBJ1-2; TRBD1 matches 11 bases. In germline, CDR1 is LNHNV, CDR2 YYDKDF (reference sequence). Trimming cost V 1 base and J 4 bases; bases outside gene matches: 2. The CDR3 is 15 residues long. Here the CDR3 reads CATSRGTGGLYGYTF. DNA of the CDR3: TGTGCCACCAGCAGAGGGACAGGGGGCCTCTATGGCTACACCTTC.

This chain joins TRBV10-3 and TRBJ1-1, with TRBD1 matching 10 bases. This CDR3 region has 14 residues. V shed 6 bases, J shed 3 bases, and the junction held 4 bases outside the gene matches. Germline lookup yields CDR1 ENHRY and CDR2 SYGVKD. CDR3 nucleotide sequence: TGTGCCATCAGGACAGGGGGCTTTGACACTGAAGCTTTCTTT. As protein: CAIRTGGFDTEAFF.

The J gene is TRBJ2-2, the V gene TRBV24-1; 13 bases map to TRBD2. The CDR3 consists of 16 residues. CDR1 is KGHDR, CDR2 SFDVKD, per germline. Trimming removed 2 bases from V and 6 bases from J; junction bases left unmatched: 2. The CDR3 DNA reads as TGTGCCACCAGTGATTCGGGACTAGCGGGGTCCGGGGAGCTGTTTTTT. It yields the protein CATSDSGLAGSGELFF.

The rearrangement links TRBV5-1 to TRBJ2-5, with 9 positions matching TRBD2. The CDR3 consists of 15 residues. Germline lookup yields CDR1 SGHRS and CDR2 YFSETQ. V trimming: 1 base; J trimming: 2 bases; junction bases outside the gene matches: 3. The CDR3 nucleotides read TGCGCCAGCAGCTTGCTAGCGGGGCAACAAGAGACCCAGTACTTC. It yields the protein CASSLLAGQQETQYF.

The V and J genes are TRBV7-3 and TRBJ1-2; the match to TRBD1 covers 9 bases. CDR3 size: 14 residues. CDR1 and CDR2 from the germline V gene are SGHTA and FQGTGA. Germline trimming cut 5 bases from V and 4 bases from J; bases unmatched to any gene: 5. The CDR3 loop is CASSRDRGSYGYTF. The CDR3 DNA reads TGTGCCAGCAGCCGCGACAGGGGGTCCTATGGCTACACCTTC. The whole variable domain, remainder taken from reference TRBV7-3 and TRBJ1-2, is GAGVSQTPSNKVTEKGKYVELRCDPISGHTALYWYRQSLGQGPEFLIYFQGTGAADDSGLPNDRFFAVRPEGSVSTLKIQRTERGDSAVYLCASSRDRGSYGYTFGSGTRLTVV.

The chain uses TRBV7-9 and TRBJ1-2; 7 bases match TRBD1. V was clipped by 1 base and J by 4 bases; unmatched bases: 3. This CDR3 spans 14 amino acids. Germline CDR1 and CDR2: SEHNR and FQNEAQ (reference sequence). CDR3 nucleotide sequence: TGTGCCAGCAGCTTAGACACAGGGGCCTATGGCTACACCTTC. Translated: CASSLDTGAYGYTF.

This clone was seen a handful of times. This sequence joins TRBV1 and TRBJ1-6; the table's D call of TRBD1 was not tested on the DNA. TRBV1 is a pseudogene. CDR3 length: 19 residues. The CDR3 DNA follows: TGCACCAGCAGCCAAGGGACCGGGACAGCCAGCTCCTATAATTCACCCCTCCACTTT. This gives the protein CTSSQGTGTASSYNSPLHF.

This chain connects TRBV10-3 to TRBJ1-6, with D hard to call. V was clipped by 2 bases and J by 7 bases, with 15 bases between them. Germline loops: CDR1 ENHRY, CDR2 SYGVKD. The CDR3 has 16 amino acids. The DNA for the CDR3 is TGTGCCATCAGTGAGGGAGCCCTAGGTTCAAATTCACCCCTCCACTTT. It is translated as CAISEGALGSNSPLHF.

This chain connects TRBV24-1 to TRBJ2-1, with 8 bases lining up with TRBD1. V dropped 6 bases and J dropped 8; count of bases not matched to a gene: 8. CDR1 and CDR2 from the germline V gene are KGHDR and SFDVKD. CDR3 length equals 14 residues. CDR3 coding DNA: TGTGCCACCAGTCCCACAGGGGGTAGGGATGAGCAGTTCTTC. Its translation: CATSPTGGRDEQFF.

The chain carries TRBV5-5 and TRBJ1-5; D unclear. From germline, CDR1 is SGHKS and CDR2 YYEKEE (reference sequence). V was clipped by 5 bases and J by 3 bases, with 24 bases between them. The CDR3 contains 18 residues. The chain's CDR3 is CASSLYPGPGGSNQPQHF. For the CDR3, the DNA is TGTGCCAGCAGTTTATACCCGGGCCCCGGAGGGTCCAATCAGCCCCAGCATTTT.

The CDR3 DNA reads as TGTGCCAGCAGCCAAGATGTCACTGGCACCGGGGAGCTGTTTTTT. Amino acids: CASSQDVTGTGELFF. The chain recombines TRBV3-1 (or the pseudogene TRBV3-2) with TRBJ2-2, with unresolved D. Germline loops: CDR1 LGHDT, CDR2 YNNKEL (reference sequence). Trimming shortened V by 0 bases and J by 4 bases, and 9 bases separated the two germline ends. The length of the CDR3 is 15 residues.

The rearrangement links TRBV5-8 to TRBJ1-5; 7 bases are shared with TRBD1. Trimming took 4 bases from V and 5 from J; bases not matched to a gene: 6. The germline V gene encodes CDR1 SGHTS and CDR2 YDEGEE. The CDR3 has 14 residues. The DNA of the CDR3 is TGTGCCAGCAGCCACGACAGGGAGTATCAGCCCCAGCATTTT. Residues: CASSHDREYQPQHF. Drawing the rest from reference TRBV5-8 and TRBJ1-5, the complete variable domain is EAGVTQSPTHLIKTRGQQATLRCSPISGHTSVYWYQQALGLGLQFLLWYDEGEERNRGNFPPRFSGRQFPNYSSELNVNALELEDSALYLCASSHDREYQPQHFGDGTRLSIL.

The rearrangement uses TRBV12-3 or TRBV12-4 and TRBJ1-1; D remains unclear. Trimming left V 3 bases short and J 2 bases short, with 7 bases between. This CDR3 is 13 amino acids long. The CDR3 region has the DNA TGTGCCAGCAGTTTCGGGTCCAACACTGAAGCTTTCTTT. This codes for CASSFGSNTEAFF.